The present TCR beta chain was sequenced within a study of metastatic and nonmetastatic thyroid tumors. Authors' analysis steps: Researchers built a distant-metastasis classifier for papillary thyroid cancer that drew on CDR3 differences across clinicopathological groups. TCRdb re-called clones via MiXCR from the PCR reads. These V and J calls derive from TCRdb rather than the authors' analysis. This table holds around 20,000 clones, approximately 15% found once. Thyroid surgery took place with no prior treatment in any patient. In germline, CDR1 is DFQATT, CDR2 SNEGSKA (reference sequence). There are 11 residues in the CDR3. V dropped 0 bases and J dropped 11 bases, with 10 bases sitting between them. This clone was seen many times.

The receptor comes from a female donor with papillary thyroid cancer or a benign thyroid nodule (not recorded which). Some clones in this sample may be carry-over from other donors' samples. Specimen: tumor tissue. This chain connects TRBV20-1 to TRBJ1-2; D unresolved. CDR3 DNA sequence: TGCAGTGCTAGAGATGCGGCCACGTACACCTTC. Its translation is CSARDAATYTF.